What follows is one T cell receptor (beta chain) and its context. The target antigen is unknown. From the 5' RACE reads, TCRdb called clonotypes with MiXCR, one entry per CDR3 protein. The sample includes some 630,000 distinct CDR3 sequences, about 7% of them seen just once. This sample was taken from a study of identical twins. Study findings and constraints: Among monozygotic twins, out-of-frame TCR alpha sharing exceeded what models predicted.

These same records also appear under a second study, on yellow fever vaccine responses in identical twins.

This receptor was taken from a woman aged 18-35 years in good health. Sequencing was carried out using PBMCs.

The CDR3 nucleotides are TGCGCCAGCAGCTTGGAATTGGGACAGGGTGAAGCTTTCTTT. Encoded protein: CASSLELGQGEAFF. V usage is TRBV5-1 and J usage is TRBJ1-1; 9 nucleotides match TRBD1. V shed 0 bases, J shed 7 bases, and the junction held 4 bases outside the gene matches. CDR1 SGHRS and CDR2 YFSETQ come from the germline V gene. This CDR3 is built from 14 residues.